This T cell receptor (beta chain) derives from a study of CD8 T cells in Susac syndrome. The CDR3 runs to 14 residues. V was cut by 5 bases and J by 6 bases, with 17 bases left in between. The germline V gene encodes CDR1 SGHTA and CDR2 FQGNSA. The control group consisted of healthy donors matched for age and sex. RNA amounts of about 0.5 to 1 ug underwent reverse transcription with random hexamers. In TCRdb, the immunoSEQ multiplex PCR reads were re-called with MiXCR into one record per CDR3 protein. The table lists about 29,000 distinct CDR3 sequences, 94% of them singletons, with about 0.26% in the top ten.

This receptor was obtained from a human donor in good health. The chain uses TRBV7-2 and TRBJ2-7, with D perhaps TRBD2 (5 bases). The specimen sequenced was CD8+ T cells from PBMCs. The CDR3, as DNA: TGTGCCAGCAGCGACATAAGCGGTGCCGGCGAGCAGTACTTC. Encoded protein: CASSDISGAGEQYF.